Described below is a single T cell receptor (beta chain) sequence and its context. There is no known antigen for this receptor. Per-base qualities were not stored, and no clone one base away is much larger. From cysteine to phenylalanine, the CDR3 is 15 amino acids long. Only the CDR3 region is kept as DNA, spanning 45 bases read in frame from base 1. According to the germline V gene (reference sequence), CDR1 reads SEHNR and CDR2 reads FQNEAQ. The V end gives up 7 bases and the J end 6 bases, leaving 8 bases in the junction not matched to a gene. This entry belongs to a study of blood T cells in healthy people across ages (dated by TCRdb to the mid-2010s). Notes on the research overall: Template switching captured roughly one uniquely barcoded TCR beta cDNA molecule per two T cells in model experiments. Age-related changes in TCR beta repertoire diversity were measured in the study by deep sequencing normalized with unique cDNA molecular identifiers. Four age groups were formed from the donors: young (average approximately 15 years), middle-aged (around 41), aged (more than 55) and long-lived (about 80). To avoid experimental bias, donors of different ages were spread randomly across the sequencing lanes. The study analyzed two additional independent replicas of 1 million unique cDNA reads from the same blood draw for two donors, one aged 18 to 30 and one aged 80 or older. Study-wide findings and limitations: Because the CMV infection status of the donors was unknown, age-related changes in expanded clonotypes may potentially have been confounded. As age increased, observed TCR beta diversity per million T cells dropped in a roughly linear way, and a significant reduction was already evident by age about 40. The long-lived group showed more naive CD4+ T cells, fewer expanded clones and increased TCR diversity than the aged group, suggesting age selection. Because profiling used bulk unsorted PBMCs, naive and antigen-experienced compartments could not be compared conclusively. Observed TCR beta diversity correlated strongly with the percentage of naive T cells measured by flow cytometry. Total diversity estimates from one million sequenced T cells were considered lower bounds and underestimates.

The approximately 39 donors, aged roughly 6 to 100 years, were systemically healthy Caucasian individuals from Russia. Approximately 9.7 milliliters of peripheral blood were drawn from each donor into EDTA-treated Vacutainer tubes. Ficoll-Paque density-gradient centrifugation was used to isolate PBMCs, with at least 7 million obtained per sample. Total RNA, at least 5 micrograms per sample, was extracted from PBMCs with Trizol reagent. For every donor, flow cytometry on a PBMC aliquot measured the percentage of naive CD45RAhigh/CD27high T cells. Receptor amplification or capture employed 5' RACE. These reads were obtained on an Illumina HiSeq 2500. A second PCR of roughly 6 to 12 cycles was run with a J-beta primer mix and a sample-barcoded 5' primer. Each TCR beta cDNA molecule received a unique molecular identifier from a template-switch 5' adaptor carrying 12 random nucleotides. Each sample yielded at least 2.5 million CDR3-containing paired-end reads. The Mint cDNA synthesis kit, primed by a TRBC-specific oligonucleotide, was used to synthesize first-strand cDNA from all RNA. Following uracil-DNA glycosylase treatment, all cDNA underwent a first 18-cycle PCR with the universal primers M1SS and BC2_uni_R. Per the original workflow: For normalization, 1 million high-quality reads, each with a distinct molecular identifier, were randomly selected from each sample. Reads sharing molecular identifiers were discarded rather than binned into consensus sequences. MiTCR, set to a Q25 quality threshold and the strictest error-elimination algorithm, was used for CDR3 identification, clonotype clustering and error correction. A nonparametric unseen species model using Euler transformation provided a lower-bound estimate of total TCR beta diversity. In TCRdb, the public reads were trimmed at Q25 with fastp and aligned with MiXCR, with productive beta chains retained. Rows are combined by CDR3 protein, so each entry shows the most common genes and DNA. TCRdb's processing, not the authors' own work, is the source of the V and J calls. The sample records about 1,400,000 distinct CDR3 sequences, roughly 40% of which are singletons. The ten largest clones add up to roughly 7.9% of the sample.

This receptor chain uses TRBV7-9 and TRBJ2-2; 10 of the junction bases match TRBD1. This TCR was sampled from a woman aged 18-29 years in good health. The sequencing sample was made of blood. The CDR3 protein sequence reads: CASTQDRGRPGELFF. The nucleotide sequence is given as TGTGCCAGCACCCAAGACAGGGGGCGCCCCGGGGAGCTGTTTTTT. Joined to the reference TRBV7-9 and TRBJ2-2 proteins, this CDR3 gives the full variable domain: DTGVSQNPRHKITKRGQNVTFRCDPISEHNRLYWYRQTLGQGPEFLTYFQNEAQLEKSRLLSDRFSAERPKGSFSTLEIQRTEQGDSAMYLCASTQDRGRPGELFFGEGSRLTVL.